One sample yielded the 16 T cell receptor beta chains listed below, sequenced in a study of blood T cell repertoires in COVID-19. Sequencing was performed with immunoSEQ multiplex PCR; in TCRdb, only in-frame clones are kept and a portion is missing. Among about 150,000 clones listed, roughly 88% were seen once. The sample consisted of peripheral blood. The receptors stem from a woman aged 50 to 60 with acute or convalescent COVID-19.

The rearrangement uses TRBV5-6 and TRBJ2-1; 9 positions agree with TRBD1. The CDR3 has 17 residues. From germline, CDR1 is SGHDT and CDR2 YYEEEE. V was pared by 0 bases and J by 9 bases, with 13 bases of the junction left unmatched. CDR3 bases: TGTGCCAGCAGCTTGGGTCCTGGACAGGGGTTTGGGGGTGAGCAGTTCTTC. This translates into CASSLGPGQGFGGEQFF.

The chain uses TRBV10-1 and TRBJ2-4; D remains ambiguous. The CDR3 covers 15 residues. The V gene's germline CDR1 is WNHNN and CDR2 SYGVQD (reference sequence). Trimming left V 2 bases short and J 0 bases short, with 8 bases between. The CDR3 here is CASSEGGLAKNIQYF. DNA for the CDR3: TGCGCCAGCAGTGAGGGCGGTTTAGCCAAAAACATTCAGTACTTC.

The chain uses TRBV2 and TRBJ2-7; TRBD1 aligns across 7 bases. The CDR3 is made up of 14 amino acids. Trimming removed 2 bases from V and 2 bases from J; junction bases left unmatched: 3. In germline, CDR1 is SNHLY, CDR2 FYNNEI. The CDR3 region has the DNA TGTGCCAGCAGTGAACAGGGGGTCACCTACGAGCAGTACTTC. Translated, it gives CASSEQGVTYEQYF.

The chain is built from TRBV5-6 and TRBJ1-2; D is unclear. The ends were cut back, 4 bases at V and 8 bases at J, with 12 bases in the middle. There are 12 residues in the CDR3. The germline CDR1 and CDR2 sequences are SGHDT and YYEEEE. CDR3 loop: CASSDGRGGYTF. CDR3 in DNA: TGTGCCAGCAGCGATGGGCGTGGCGGCTACACCTTC.

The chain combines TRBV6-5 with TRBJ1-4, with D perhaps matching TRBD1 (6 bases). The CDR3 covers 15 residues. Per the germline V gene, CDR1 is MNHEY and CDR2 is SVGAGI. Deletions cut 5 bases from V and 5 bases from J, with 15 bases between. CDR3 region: CASSTTGSFNEKLFF. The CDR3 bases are TGTGCCAGCAGTACAACAGGGTCCTTCAATGAAAAACTGTTTTTT.

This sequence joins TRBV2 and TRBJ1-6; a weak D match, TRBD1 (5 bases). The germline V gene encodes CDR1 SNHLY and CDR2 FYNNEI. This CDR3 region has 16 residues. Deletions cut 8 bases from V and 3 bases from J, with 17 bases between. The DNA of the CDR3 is TGTGCCAGCTTCTTTGGTGGGGGGTTCTATAATTCACCCCTCCACTTT. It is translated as CASFFGGGFYNSPLHF.

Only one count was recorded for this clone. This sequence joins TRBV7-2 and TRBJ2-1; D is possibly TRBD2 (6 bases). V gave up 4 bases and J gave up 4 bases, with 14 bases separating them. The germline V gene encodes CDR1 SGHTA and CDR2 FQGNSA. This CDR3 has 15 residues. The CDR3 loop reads CASSSRGSFYNEQFF. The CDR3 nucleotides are TGTGCCAGCAGCTCTCGGGGGAGTTTTTACAATGAGCAGTTCTTC.

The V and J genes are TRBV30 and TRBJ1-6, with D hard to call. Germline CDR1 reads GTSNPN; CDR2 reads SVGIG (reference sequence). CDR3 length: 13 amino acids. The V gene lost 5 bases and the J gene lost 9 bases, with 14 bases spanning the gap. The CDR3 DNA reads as TGTGCCTGGGAACCGCGGGGAGGTTCACCCCTCCACTTT. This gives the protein CAWEPRGGSPLHF.

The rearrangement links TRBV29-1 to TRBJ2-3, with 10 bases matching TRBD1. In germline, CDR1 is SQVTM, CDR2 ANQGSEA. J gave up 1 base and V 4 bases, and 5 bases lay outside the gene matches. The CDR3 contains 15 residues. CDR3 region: CSVATGTGGTDTQYF. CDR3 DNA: TGCAGCGTTGCAACGGGGACAGGGGGCACAGATACGCAGTATTTT.

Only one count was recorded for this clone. CDR3 loop: CASSYRQGNGYTF. The CDR3 coding sequence is TGTGCCAGCAGTTACAGGCAGGGTAATGGCTACACCTTC. V is TRBV6-5 and J is TRBJ1-2; tentatively, D is TRBD1 (5 bases). This CDR3 is built from 13 residues. Germline V CDR1 and CDR2: MNHEY, SVGAGI. V was pared by 2 bases and J by 6 bases, with 10 bases between.

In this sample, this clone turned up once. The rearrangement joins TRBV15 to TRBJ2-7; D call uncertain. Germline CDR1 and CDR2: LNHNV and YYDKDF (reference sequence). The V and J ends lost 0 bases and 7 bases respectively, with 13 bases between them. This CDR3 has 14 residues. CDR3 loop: CATSRDLEVSEQYF. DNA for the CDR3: TGTGCCACCAGCAGAGATCTAGAAGTTTCGGAGCAGTACTTC.

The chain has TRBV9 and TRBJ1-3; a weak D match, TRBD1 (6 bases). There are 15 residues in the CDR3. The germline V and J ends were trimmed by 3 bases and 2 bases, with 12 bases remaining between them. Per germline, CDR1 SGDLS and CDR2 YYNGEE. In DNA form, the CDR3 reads TGTGCCAGCAGCGATACAGGGATCCCTGGAAACACCATATATTTT. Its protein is CASSDTGIPGNTIYF. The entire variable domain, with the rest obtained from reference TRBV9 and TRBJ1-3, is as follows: DSGVTQTPKHLITATGQRVTLRCSPRSGDLSVYWYQQSLDQGLQFLIQYYNGEERAKGNILERFSAQQFPDLHSELNLSSLELGDSALYFCASSDTGIPGNTIYFGEGSWLTVV.

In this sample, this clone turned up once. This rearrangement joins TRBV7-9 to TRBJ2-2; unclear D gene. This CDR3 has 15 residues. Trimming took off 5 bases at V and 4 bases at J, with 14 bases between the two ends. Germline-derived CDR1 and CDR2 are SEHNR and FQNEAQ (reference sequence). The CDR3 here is CASSPQRYGTGELFF. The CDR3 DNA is TGTGCCAGCAGCCCGCAGCGCTACGGCACCGGGGAGCTGTTTTTT. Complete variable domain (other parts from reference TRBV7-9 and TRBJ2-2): DTGVSQNPRHKITKRGQNVTFRCDPISEHNRLYWYRQTLGQGPEFLTYFQNEAQLEKSRLLSDRFSAERPKGSFSTLEIQRTEQGDSAMYLCASSPQRYGTGELFFGEGSRLTVL.

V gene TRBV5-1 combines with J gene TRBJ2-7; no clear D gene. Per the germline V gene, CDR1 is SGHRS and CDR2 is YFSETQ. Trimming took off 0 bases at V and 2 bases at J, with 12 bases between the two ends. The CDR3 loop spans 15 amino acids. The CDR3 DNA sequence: TGCGCCAGCAGCTTGGGTGCCATAGTACCCTACGAGCAGTACTTC. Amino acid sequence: CASSLGAIVPYEQYF.

The CDR3 is CASSVDRASGGEQYF. CDR3 sequence (DNA): TGTGCCAGCAGCGTGGACAGGGCATCCGGGGGCGAGCAGTACTTC. V usage is TRBV7-2 and J usage is TRBJ2-7; TRBD1 matches at 8 bases. The CDR3 is 15 residues long. J gave up 6 bases and V 5 bases, and 12 bases lay outside the gene matches. In germline, CDR1 is SGHTA, CDR2 FQGNSA. The entire variable domain, with the rest obtained from reference TRBV7-2 and TRBJ2-7, is as follows: GAGVSQSPSNKVTEKGKDVELRCDPISGHTALYWYRQSLGQGLEFLIYFQGNSAPDKSGLPSDRFSAERTGGSVSTLTIQRTQQEDSAVYLCASSVDRASGGEQYFGPGTRLTVT.

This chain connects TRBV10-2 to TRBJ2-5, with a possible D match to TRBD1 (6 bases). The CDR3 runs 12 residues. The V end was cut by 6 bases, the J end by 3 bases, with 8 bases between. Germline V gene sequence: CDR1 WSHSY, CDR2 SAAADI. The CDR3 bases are TGCGCCAGCAGGGGGACAAAAGAGACCCAGTACTTC. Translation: CASRGTKETQYF.